The clone carrying this T cell receptor beta chain was detected a few times. The antigen is unknown. The data belong to a study of vaccination and CD4 T cells after COVID-19. The CDR3 length is 13 residues. Trimming shortened V by 5 bases and J by 4 bases, and 14 bases separated the two germline ends. Looked up from germline, CDR1 is GTSNPN and CDR2 is SVGIG (reference sequence). The assay that was used to sequence DNA from cultured CD4+ T cells was the Oncomine TCR Beta short-read assay. TCRdb itself ran the PCR reads through MiXCR, one entry per CDR3 protein. The sample comprises about 21,000 distinct CDR3 sequences, 40% to 60% of which are singletons, and roughly 9% rests with the top ten. This sample's treatment: approximately 10-day PBMC culture with coronavirus spike peptide pools or control peptides (ViraFEST assay).

Material for sequencing was CD4+ T cells from blood, cultured in vitro. The V call is TRBV30, the J call TRBJ1-1; D perhaps matches TRBD1 (6 bases). The receptor comes from a human donor who had recovered from COVID-19. CDR3 loop: CAWGTLVSTEAFF. CDR3 nucleotide sequence: TGTGCCTGGGGGACACTCGTCTCCACTGAAGCTTTCTTT.